One sample yielded the 9 T cell receptor beta chains listed below, sequenced in a study of early T cells in non-severe SARS-CoV-2 infection. Each CDR3 protein is one row after TCRdb ran MiXCR on the 5' RACE reads. The sample contains some 71,000 distinct CDR3 sequences, 8.5% to 10% of which appear only once. What was sequenced was whole blood. Receptors were obtained from an adult who was a healthcare worker with PCR-confirmed SARS-CoV-2 infection or an uninfected control (not recorded which).

This clonotype was counted between two and nine times. V gene TRBV20-1 combines with J gene TRBJ1-1; TRBD1 agrees at 8 bases. V trimming: 2 bases; J trimming: 3 bases; junction bases outside the gene matches: 11. The CDR3 runs 16 residues. The germline CDR1 and CDR2 sequences are DFQATT and SNEGSKA (reference sequence). Written as DNA, the CDR3 is TGCAGTGCTAGATCACCGACAGGGGATACGTACACTGAAGCTTTCTTT. Amino acids: CSARSPTGDTYTEAFF.

This clonotype has ten or more counts. This chain joins TRBV20-1 and TRBJ2-1; 10 bases are shared with TRBD2. This CDR3 spans 15 amino acids. Germline V gene lookup returns CDR1 DFQATT and CDR2 SNEGSKA (reference sequence). Losses at the gene ends were 4 bases for V and 9 bases for J; bases not matched to a gene: 12. DNA of the CDR3: TGCAGTGCTATACCTAGCGGGGGAGAATCGGGTGAGCAGTTCTTC. It codes for CSAIPSGGESGEQFF.

V is TRBV20-1 and J is TRBJ2-5; unclear D gene. V was trimmed by 2 bases and J by 1 base, leaving 8 bases between them. CDR3 size: 13 residues. The germline gives CDR1 DFQATT, CDR2 SNEGSKA (reference sequence). Here the CDR3 reads CSARSTTQETQYF. The CDR3, as DNA: TGCAGTGCTAGAAGTACTACCCAAGAGACCCAGTACTTC.

This clonotype was seen at least ten times. V gene TRBV20-1 combines with J gene TRBJ2-2; D is ambiguous. The CDR3 covers 15 residues. The germline V gene has CDR1 DFQATT and CDR2 SNEGSKA (reference sequence). Trimming pared 6 bases from V and 5 bases from J, leaving 19 bases between. CDR3 amino acids: CSAPKGGDETGELFF. Written as DNA, the CDR3 is TGCAGTGCCCCTAAGGGCGGAGATGAGACCGGGGAGCTGTTTTTT.

Only a few counts were recorded for this clonotype. This chain joins TRBV14 and TRBJ1-2, with 7 bases aligning to TRBD1. Germline V gene data show CDR1 as SGHDN and CDR2 as FVKESK. Trimming removed 0 bases from V and 5 bases from J; junction bases left unmatched: 6. The CDR3 extends over 15 amino acids. The CDR3 sequence: CASSQEPGQLYGYTF. CDR3 nucleotide sequence: TGTGCCAGCAGCCAAGAACCGGGACAGTTGTATGGCTACACCTTC.

This clonotype was picked up a small number of times. The chain employs TRBV10-2 and TRBJ1-1; no firm D call. V shed 6 bases and J shed 1 base, with 9 bases lying between them. The CDR3 extends over 13 amino acids. The germline V gene encodes CDR1 WSHSY and CDR2 SAAADI. CDR3 protein: CASRETANTEAFF. The CDR3 nucleotides read TGCGCCAGCAGAGAGACGGCGAACACTGAAGCTTTCTTT.

This clonotype has at least ten counts. J is TRBJ1-2 and V is TRBV5-1, with D possibly TRBD1 on 6 matching bases. The V end lost 3 bases, the J end lost 7 bases, and 10 bases lay between the germline ends. The germline V gene encodes CDR1 SGHRS and CDR2 YFSETQ. The CDR3 spans 12 residues. The CDR3 is CASSYDRSGYTF. The CDR3 DNA is TGCGCCAGCAGCTACGACAGGTCTGGCTACACCTTC.

This clonotype showed up many times. This chain connects TRBV7-9 to TRBJ2-3; 10 positions agree with TRBD1. CDR1 and CDR2 (germline): SEHNR, FQNEAQ (reference sequence). The CDR3 runs to 16 residues. The junction had 10 bases not matched to a gene; V was cut back by 5 bases and J by 5 bases. This CDR3 is CASSHGQGVEGDTQYF. The CDR3 region has the DNA TGTGCCAGCAGCCACGGACAGGGGGTGGAGGGAGATACGCAGTATTTT.

This clonotype was seen repeatedly, ten times or more. The J gene is TRBJ2-3, the V gene TRBV30; unclear D gene. Deletions cut 3 bases from V and 0 bases from J, with 7 bases between. This CDR3 has 13 amino acids. The germline CDR1 and CDR2 sequences are GTSNPN and SVGIG (reference sequence). Written as DNA, the CDR3 is TGTGCCTGGAGATTACCGAGCACAGATACGCAGTATTTT. Protein product: CAWRLPSTDTQYF.